The next 7 T cell receptor beta chains were all read from a single sample in a study of blood T cell repertoires in COVID-19. Assay: immunoSEQ multiplex PCR; the TCRdb copy retains only in-frame clones and omits some. Counted here are about 26,000 clones, roughly 90% occurring once; the ten biggest clones make up roughly 7.2%. The source material was peripheral blood. The receptors here all came from a human donor in a cohort sampled during active COVID-19.

The chain joins TRBV11-2 to TRBJ2-7, with 12 bases lining up with TRBD2. The J segment lost 1 base and the V segment lost 5 bases, leaving 12 bases of the junction unmatched. Germline CDR1 and CDR2: SGHAT and FQNNGV. This CDR3 has 18 amino acids. The CDR3 DNA sequence: TGTGCCAGCAGCCCGGAGCTAGCGGGGGGGGTTTATTCCTACGAGCAGTACTTC. It yields the protein CASSPELAGGVYSYEQYF.

The genes are TRBV7-2 and TRBJ2-7; D ambiguous. Germline V CDR1 and CDR2: SGHTA, FQGNSA. The V gene lost 2 bases and the J gene lost 0 bases, with 8 bases spanning the gap. The CDR3 extends over 14 amino acids. This chain's CDR3 is CASSLRRNSYEQYF. CDR3 coding DNA: TGTGCCAGCAGCTTACGCAGAAACTCCTACGAGCAGTACTTC.

This chain links TRBV6-5 with TRBJ2-2, with 9 bases lining up with TRBD1. This CDR3 is built from 14 residues. V trimming: 6 bases; J trimming: 7 bases; junction bases outside the gene matches: 6. Germline V lookup: CDR1 MNHEY, CDR2 SVGAGI. CDR3 loop: CASRYRGQVGELFF. DNA of the CDR3: TGTGCCAGCAGATACAGGGGGCAGGTCGGGGAGCTGTTTTTT.

The chain combines TRBV4-1 with TRBJ1-1; 8 bases match TRBD1. The germline V gene has CDR1 MGHRA and CDR2 YSYEKL. J gave up 1 base and V 3 bases, and 1 base lay outside the gene matches. The CDR3 is 14 residues long. In DNA, the CDR3 is TGCGCCAGCAGCCACGGGACAGGGAACACTGAAGCTTTCTTT. Translation gives CASSHGTGNTEAFF.

V gene TRBV6-5 combines with J gene TRBJ1-3; TRBD1 agrees at 7 bases. Germline CDR1 MNHEY, CDR2 SVGAGI. V lost 0 bases and J lost 3; bases outside the gene matches: 5. The CDR3 extends over 16 amino acids. Here the CDR3 DNA reads TGTGCCAGCAGTTACTCGCAGGGGGGAGTTGGAAACACCATATATTTT. Its protein is CASSYSQGGVGNTIYF.

The chain couples TRBV3-1 (or the pseudogene TRBV3-2) to TRBJ2-1, with 9 bases that match TRBD2. Trimming removed 1 base from V and 6 bases from J; junction bases left unmatched: 7. The CDR3 runs 16 residues. CDR1 and CDR2 from the germline V gene are LGHDT and YNNKEL (reference sequence). CDR3 in amino acids: CASSQVPAGGSNEQFF. CDR3 nucleotides: TGTGCCAGCAGCCAAGTCCCAGCGGGAGGTTCCAATGAGCAGTTCTTC.

The V and J genes are TRBV11-3 and TRBJ2-1, with 11 nucleotides matching TRBD2. Germline V gene sequence: CDR1 SGHNT, CDR2 YENEEA. J lost 7 bases, V lost 5 bases, and 10 bases had no gene match. The CDR3 is 16 residues long. CDR3 region: CASSPKTSGGQNEQFF. Here the CDR3 DNA reads TGTGCCAGCAGCCCGAAAACTAGCGGGGGCCAAAATGAGCAGTTCTTC.